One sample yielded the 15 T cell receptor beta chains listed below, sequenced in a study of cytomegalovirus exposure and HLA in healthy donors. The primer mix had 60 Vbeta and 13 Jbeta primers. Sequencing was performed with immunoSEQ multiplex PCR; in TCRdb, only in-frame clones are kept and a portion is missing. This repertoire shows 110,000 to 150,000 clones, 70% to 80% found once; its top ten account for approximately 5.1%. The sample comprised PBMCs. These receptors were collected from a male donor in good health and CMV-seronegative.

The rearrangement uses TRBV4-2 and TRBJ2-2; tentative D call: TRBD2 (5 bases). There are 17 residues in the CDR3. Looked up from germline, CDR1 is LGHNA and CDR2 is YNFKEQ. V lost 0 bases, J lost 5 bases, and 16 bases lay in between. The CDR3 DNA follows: TGTGCCAGCAGCCAAGATGGGGAAGGGAGTGGGACCGGGGAGCTGTTTTTT. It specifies CASSQDGEGSGTGELFF.

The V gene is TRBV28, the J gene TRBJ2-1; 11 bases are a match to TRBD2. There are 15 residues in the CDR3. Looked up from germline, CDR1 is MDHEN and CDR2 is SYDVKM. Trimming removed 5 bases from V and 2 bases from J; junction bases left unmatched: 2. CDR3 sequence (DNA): TGTGCCAGCAGTCAACTAGCGGGGGCCTACAATGAGCAGTTCTTC. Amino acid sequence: CASSQLAGAYNEQFF.

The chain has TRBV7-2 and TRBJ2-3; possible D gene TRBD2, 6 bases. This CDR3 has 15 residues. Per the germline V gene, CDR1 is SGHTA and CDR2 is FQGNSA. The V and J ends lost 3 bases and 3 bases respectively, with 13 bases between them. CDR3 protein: CASSLTSARTDTQYF. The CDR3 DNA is TGTGCCAGCAGCTTGACTAGTGCCAGGACAGATACGCAGTATTTT. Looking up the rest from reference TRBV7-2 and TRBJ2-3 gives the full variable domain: GAGVSQSPSNKVTEKGKDVELRCDPISGHTALYWYRQSLGQGLEFLIYFQGNSAPDKSGLPSDRFSAERTGGSVSTLTIQRTQQEDSAVYLCASSLTSARTDTQYFGPGTRLTVL.

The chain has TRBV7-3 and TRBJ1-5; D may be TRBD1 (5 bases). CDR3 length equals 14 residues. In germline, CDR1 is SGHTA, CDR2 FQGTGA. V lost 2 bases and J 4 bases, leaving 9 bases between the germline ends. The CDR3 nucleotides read TGTGCCAGCAGCTTAGGGGGGGTAAATCAGCCCCAGCATTTT. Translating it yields CASSLGGVNQPQHF.

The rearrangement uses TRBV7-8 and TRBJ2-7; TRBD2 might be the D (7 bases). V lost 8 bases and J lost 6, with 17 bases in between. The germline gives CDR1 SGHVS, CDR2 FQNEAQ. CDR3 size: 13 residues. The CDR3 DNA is TGTGCCAGCGACGGAGGGGGGGTCGGCGAGCAGTACTTC. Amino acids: CASDGGGVGEQYF.

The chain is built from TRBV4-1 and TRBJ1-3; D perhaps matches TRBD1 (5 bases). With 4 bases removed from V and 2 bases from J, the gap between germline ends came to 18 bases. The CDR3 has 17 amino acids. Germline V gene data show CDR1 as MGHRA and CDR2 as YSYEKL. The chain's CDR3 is CASSPTDFPGTGNTIYF. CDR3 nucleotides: TGCGCCAGCAGCCCTACAGACTTCCCAGGGACTGGAAACACCATATATTTT.

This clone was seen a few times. The CDR3: CATQGARGTLHYGYTF. CDR3 DNA: TGTGCCACCCAGGGGGCTAGGGGGACCCTCCACTATGGCTACACCTTC. This sequence joins TRBV27 and TRBJ1-2; 8 nucleotides line up with TRBD1. Germline assignment: CDR1 MNHEY and CDR2 SMNVEV (reference sequence). The CDR3 is 16 residues long. The junction had 16 bases not matched to a gene; V was cut back by 10 bases and J by 3 bases.

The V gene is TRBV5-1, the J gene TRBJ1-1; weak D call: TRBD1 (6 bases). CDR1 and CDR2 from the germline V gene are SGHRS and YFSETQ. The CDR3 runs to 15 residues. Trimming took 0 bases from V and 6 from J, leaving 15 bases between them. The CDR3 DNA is TGCGCCAGCAGCTTGGTTGGCAGGGGTCCTTCTGAAGCTTTCTTT. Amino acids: CASSLVGRGPSEAFF.

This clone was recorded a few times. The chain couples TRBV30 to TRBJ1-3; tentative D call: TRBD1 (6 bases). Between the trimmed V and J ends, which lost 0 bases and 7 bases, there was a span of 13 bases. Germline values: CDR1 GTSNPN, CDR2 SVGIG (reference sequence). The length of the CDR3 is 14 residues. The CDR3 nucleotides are TGTGCCTGGAGTGTACTACAGGGCCCGAACACCATATATTTT. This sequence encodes CAWSVLQGPNTIYF.

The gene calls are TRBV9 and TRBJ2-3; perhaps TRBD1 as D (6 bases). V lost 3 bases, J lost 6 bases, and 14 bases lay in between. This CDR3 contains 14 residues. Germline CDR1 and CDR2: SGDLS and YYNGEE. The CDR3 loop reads CASSGHLQGDTQYF. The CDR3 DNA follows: TGTGCCAGCAGCGGGCACTTGCAGGGGGATACGCAGTATTTT.

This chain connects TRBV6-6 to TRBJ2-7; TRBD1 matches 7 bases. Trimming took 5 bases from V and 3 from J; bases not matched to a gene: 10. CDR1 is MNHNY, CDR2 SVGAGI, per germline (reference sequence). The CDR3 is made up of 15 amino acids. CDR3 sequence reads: CASSRQGDGYYEQYF. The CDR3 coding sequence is TGTGCCAGCAGTAGACAGGGAGATGGCTACTACGAGCAGTACTTC.

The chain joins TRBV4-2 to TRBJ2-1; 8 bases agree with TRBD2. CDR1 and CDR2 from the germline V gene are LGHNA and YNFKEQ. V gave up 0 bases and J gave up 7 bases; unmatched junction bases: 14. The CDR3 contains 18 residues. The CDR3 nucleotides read TGTGCCAGCAGCCAAGACAATTCCCGGGGGGGCCTGTGGAATGAGCAGTTCTTC. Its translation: CASSQDNSRGGLWNEQFF.

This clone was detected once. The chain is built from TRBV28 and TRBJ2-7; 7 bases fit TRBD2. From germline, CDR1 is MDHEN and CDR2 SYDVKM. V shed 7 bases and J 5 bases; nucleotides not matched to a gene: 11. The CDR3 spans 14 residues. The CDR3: CASNGGGFRNEQYF. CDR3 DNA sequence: TGTGCCAGCAATGGGGGGGGGTTCAGGAACGAGCAGTACTTC. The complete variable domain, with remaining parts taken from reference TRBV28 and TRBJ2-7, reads DVKVTQSSRYLVKRTGEKVFLECVQDMDHENMFWYRQDPGLGLRLIYFSYDVKMKEKGDIPEGYSVSREKKERFSLILESASTNQTSMYLCASNGGGFRNEQYFGPGTRLTVT.

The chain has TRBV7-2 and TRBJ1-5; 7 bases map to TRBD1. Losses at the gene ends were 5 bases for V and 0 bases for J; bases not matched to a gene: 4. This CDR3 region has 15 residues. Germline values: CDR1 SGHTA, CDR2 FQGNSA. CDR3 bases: TGTGCCAGCAGCCTGGGACAGTATAGCAATCAGCCCCAGCATTTT. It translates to CASSLGQYSNQPQHF.

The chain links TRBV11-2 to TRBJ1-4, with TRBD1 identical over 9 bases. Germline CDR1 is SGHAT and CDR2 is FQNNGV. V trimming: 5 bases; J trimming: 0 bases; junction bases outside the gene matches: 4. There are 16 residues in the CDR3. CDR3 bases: TGTGCCAGCAGCGCCGGACAGGGGACAACTAATGAAAAACTGTTTTTT. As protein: CASSAGQGTTNEKLFF.